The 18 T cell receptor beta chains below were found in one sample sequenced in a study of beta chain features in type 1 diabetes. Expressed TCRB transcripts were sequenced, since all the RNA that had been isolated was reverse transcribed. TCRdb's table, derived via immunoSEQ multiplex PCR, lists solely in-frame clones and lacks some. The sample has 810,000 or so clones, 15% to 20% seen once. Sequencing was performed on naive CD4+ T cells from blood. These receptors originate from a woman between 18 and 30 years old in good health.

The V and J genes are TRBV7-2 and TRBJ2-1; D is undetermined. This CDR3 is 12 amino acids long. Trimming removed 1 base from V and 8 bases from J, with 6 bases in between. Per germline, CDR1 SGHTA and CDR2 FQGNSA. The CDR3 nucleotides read TGTGCCAGCAGCTTAGGGTTCTATGAGCAGTTCTTC. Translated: CASSLGFYEQFF. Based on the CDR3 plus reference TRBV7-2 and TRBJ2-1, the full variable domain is GAGVSQSPSNKVTEKGKDVELRCDPISGHTALYWYRQSLGQGLEFLIYFQGNSAPDKSGLPSDRFSAERTGGSVSTLTIQRTQQEDSAVYLCASSLGFYEQFFGPGTRLTVL.

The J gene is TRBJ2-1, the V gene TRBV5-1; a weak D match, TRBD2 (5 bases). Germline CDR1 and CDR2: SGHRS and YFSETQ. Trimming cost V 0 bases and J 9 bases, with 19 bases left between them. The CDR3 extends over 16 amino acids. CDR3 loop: CASSLGGLMRTSEQFF. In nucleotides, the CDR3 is TGCGCCAGCAGCTTGGGAGGGTTAATGCGAACAAGTGAGCAGTTCTTC.

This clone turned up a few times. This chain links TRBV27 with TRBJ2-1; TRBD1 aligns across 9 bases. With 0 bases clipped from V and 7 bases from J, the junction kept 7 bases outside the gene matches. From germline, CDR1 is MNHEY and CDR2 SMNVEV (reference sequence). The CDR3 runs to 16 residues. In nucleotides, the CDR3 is TGTGCCAGCAGTTTATCGACCGTGGGACAGGGTAATGAGCAGTTCTTC. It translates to CASSLSTVGQGNEQFF.

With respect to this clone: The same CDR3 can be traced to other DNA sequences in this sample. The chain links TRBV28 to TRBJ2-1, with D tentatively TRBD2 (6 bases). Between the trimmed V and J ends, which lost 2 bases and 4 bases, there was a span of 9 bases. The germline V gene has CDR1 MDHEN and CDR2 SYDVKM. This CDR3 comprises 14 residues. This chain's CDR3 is CASSLTGGYNEQFF. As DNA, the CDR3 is TGTGCCAGCAGTTTAACCGGGGGATACAATGAGCAGTTCTTC.

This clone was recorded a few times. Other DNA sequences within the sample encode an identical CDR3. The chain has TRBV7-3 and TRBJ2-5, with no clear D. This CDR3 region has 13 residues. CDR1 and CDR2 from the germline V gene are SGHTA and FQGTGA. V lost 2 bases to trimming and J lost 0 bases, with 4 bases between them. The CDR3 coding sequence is TGTGCCAGCAGCTTAGGGTACCAAGAGACCCAGTACTTC. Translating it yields CASSLGYQETQYF.

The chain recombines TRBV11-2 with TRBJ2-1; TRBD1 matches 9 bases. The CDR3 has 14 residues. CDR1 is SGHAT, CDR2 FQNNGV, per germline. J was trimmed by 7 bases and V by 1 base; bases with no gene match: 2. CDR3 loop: CASSLGGQGNEQFF. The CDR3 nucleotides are TGTGCCAGCAGCTTAGGAGGACAGGGGAATGAGCAGTTCTTC.

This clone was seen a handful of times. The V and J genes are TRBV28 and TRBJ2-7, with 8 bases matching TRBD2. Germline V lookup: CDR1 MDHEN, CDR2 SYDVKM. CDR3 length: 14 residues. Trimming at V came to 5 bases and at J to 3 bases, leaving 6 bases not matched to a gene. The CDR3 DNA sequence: TGTGCCAGCAGTAATGAGCGGGAGAGCTACGAGCAGTACTTC. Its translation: CASSNERESYEQYF.

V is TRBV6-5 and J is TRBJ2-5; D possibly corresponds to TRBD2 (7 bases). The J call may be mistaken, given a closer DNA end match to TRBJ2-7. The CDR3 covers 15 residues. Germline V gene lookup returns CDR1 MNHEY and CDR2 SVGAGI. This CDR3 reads CASSTKGGGPGEQYF. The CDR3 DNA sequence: TGTGCCAGCAGTACCAAAGGGGGAGGGCCAGGCGAGCAGTACTTC.

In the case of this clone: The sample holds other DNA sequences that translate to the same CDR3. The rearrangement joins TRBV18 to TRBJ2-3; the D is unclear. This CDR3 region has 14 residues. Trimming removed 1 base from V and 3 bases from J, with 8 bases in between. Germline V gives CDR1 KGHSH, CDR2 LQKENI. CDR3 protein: CASSPRVETDTQYF. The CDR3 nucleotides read TGTGCCAGCTCACCACGGGTTGAGACAGATACGCAGTATTTT. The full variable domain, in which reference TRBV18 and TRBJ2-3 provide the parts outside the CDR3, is NAGVMQNPRHLVRRRGQEARLRCSPMKGHSHVYWYRQLPEEGLKFMVYLQKENIIDESGMPKERFSAEFPKEGPSILRIQQVVRGDSAAYFCASSPRVETDTQYFGPGTRLTVL.

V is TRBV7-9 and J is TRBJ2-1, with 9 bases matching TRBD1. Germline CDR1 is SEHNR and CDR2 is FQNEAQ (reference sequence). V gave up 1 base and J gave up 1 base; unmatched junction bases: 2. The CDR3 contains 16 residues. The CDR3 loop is CASSLVGQGSYNEQFF. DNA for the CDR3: TGTGCCAGCAGCTTAGTAGGACAGGGGTCCTACAATGAGCAGTTCTTC.

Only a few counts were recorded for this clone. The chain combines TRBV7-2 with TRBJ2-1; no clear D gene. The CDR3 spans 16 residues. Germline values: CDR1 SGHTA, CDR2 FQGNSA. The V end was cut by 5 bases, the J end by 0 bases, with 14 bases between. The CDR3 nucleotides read TGTGCCAGCAGCCCTACCGTGGCCAGCTCCTACAATGAGCAGTTCTTC. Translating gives CASSPTVASSYNEQFF.

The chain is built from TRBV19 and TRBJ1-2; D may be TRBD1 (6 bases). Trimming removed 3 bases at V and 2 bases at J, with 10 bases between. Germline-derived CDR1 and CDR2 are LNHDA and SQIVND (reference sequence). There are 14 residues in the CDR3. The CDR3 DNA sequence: TGTGCCAGTAGTATGGGGCAGGGGAACTATGGCTACACCTTC. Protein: CASSMGQGNYGYTF.

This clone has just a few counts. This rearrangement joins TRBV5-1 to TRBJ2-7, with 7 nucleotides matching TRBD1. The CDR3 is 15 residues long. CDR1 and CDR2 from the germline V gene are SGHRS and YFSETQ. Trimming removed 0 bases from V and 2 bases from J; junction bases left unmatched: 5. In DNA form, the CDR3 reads TGCGCCAGCAGCTTGGAAGGACAGGTCCCCTACGAGCAGTACTTC. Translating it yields CASSLEGQVPYEQYF.

CDR3 bases: TGTGCCAGCTCACCACCTGGACAGGAAAATGAAAAACTGTTTTTT. This codes for CASSPPGQENEKLFF. The rearrangement joins TRBV18 to TRBJ1-4; 7 nucleotides align to TRBD1. The J segment lost 5 bases and the V segment lost 0 bases, leaving 3 bases of the junction unmatched. CDR1 KGHSH and CDR2 LQKENI come from the germline V gene. This CDR3 has 15 amino acids.

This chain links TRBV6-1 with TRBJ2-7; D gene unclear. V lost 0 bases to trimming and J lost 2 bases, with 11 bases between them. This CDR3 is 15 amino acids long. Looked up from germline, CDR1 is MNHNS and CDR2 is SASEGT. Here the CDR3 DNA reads TGTGCCAGCAGTGAAGCCCTAGTGCTGGCCTACGAGCAGTACTTC. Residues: CASSEALVLAYEQYF.

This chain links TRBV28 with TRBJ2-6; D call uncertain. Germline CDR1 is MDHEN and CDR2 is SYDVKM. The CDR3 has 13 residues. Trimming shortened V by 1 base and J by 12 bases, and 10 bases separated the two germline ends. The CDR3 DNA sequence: TGTGCCAGCAGTTTATCCGGGCCAGGCGTCCTGACTTTC. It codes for CASSLSGPGVLTF.

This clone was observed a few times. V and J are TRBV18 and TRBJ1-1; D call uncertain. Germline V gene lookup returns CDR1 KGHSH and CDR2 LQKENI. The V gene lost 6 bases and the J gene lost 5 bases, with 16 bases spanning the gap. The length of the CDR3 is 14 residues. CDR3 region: CASSQGPRGTEAFF. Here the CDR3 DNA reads TGTGCCAGCTCTCAAGGACCGAGAGGGACTGAAGCTTTCTTT.

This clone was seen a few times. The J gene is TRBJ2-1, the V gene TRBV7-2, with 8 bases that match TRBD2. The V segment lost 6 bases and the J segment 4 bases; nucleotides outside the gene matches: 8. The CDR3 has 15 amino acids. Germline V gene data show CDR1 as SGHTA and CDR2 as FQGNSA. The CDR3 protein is CASSYSGIQYNEQFF. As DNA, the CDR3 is TGTGCCAGCAGTTATAGCGGGATTCAGTACAATGAGCAGTTCTTC.